The subject of this entry is one T cell receptor beta chain. Its matching antigen is unknown. This record comes from a study of shared clonotypes between healthy human individuals. Between the trimmed V and J ends, which lost 5 bases and 7 bases, there was a span of 14 bases. The CDR3 extends over 14 amino acids. Germline CDR1 reads SGHDN; CDR2 reads FVKESK. The method was immunoSEQ multiplex PCR; TCRdb's version includes in-frame clones alone and lacks a portion of them. The data hold approximately 1.5 million clones, with roughly 98% observed a single time. Study observations and caveats: Researchers found naive subsets generally carried larger estimated richness than memory subsets. Generation of non-shared clonotypes was less probable than generation of clonotypes shared by all four donors.

This TCR was recovered from a man between 25 and 39 years old in good health. J is TRBJ1-4 and V is TRBV14; D is unresolved. Sequencing was done on a sample of naive CD4+ T cells sorted from blood. The subset denotes: CD45RA+ positively selected. The CDR3 sequence is CASSASRQSEKLFF. The CDR3 bases are TGTGCCAGCAGCGCGTCTAGGCAGTCTGAAAAACTGTTTTTT.